These T cell receptor beta chains were read from a single sample in a study of blood T cells in healthy people across ages. TCRdb passed the 5' RACE reads through MiXCR, listing each CDR3 protein once. This table has about 1.5 million distinct CDR3 sequences, roughly two fifths appearing once. Sequencing was done on a sample of blood. The receptors shown here come from a woman between 18 and 29 years old in good health. The conserved cysteine and the conserved F or W are not part of the CDR3 here.

v_call cdr3_aa
TRBV30 AWSVASAEKLF
TRBV6-2/TRBV6-3 ASIKVRGSSYNEQF
TRBV6-5 ASSLGRARNQPQH
TRBV7-3 ASALTRGSSDEQF
TRBV4-1 ASSQVYALRRPLH
TRBV20-1 SARAAGYNEQF
TRBV29-1 SVGTVVSYEQY
TRBV7-2 ASSAPGQGEKLF
TRBV4-1 ASSQPTGPGSNQPQH
TRBV7-2 ASSPSGSEADTQY
TRBV5-1 ASSFWDRQETQY
TRBV7-2 ASSLSRQNTEAF
TRBV3-1 ASSLPGQTYEKLF
TRBV9 ASSVGLRGAQSEKLF
TRBV2 ASSVKGLGYGYT
TRBV10-3 AIRESQLGYT
TRBV4-2 ASSQAMHRSSYNSPLH
TRBV18 ASSPRVGQTNTEAF
TRBV18 ASSPQVKETQY
TRBV6-5 ASTPGKRGYT
TRBV6-5 ASSHEERPNYGYT
TRBV20-1 SAITILAKNIQY
TRBV29-1 SVKILNTEAF
TRBV20-1 SASHARTGTSGPYNEQY
TRBV24-1 ATSDFLQGLWEQY
TRBV18 ASSPNSRDEQF
TRBV14 ASSPWTGPNEKLF
TRBV4-1 ASSHSSLLTTSGSRGETQY
TRBV7-2 ASTSWTSEQY
TRBV4-3 TSSQDFEEGETQY
TRBV27 GSSLSPGTDTQY
TRBV27 ASSLGTVHEQY
TRBV5-1 ASSEDPGGEQY
TRBV7-3 ASSLTPDRSDVGYT
TRBV25-1 ASSETPDGEVTEAF
TRBV28 ASSRQGVMNYGYT
TRBV7-3 ASSPQGGSTGELF
TRBV29-1 SVTGGVETQY
TRBV10-1 ASSALAESTDTQY
TRBV6-6 ASSAPLGTGELF
TRBV7-8 VSSLVANRDEQF
TRBV20-1 SATDLRDTQY
TRBV12-3/TRBV12-4 ASSPPTSGFQETQY
TRBV12-3/TRBV12-4 ASSLHPGQPQH
TRBV6-5 ASSYRDVRKETQY
TRBV15 ATSRRDRGTDTQY
TRBV6-2/TRBV6-3 ASRPGLRDTEAF
TRBV9 ASSVEGASGTDTQY
TRBV4-3 ASSQPQTMGTGELF
TRBV12-3/TRBV12-4 ASSTPFSGELF
TRBV7-6 ASSEEVRNTEAF
TRBV9 ASSVVSLGQGHNEQF
TRBV27 ASSFSGYSNYGYT
TRBV6-5 ASSYLTGSGNTIY
TRBV7-9 ASSFTVSSYNEQF
TRBV9 ASSAPANNNEQF
TRBV4-1 ASSQVFPRQGAIVQYGYT